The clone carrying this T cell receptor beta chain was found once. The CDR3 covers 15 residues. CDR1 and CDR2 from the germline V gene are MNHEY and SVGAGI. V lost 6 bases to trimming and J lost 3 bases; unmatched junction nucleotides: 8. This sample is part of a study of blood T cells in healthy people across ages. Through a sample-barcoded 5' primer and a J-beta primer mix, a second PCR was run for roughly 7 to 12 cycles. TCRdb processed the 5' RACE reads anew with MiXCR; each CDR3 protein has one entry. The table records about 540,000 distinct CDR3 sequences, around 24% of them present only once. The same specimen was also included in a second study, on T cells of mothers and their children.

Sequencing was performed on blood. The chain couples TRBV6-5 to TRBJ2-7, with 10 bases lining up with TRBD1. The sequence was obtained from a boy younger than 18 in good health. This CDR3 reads CASSSPGTGVYEQYF. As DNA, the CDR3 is TGTGCCAGCAGCTCCCCCGGGACAGGGGTCTACGAGCAGTACTTC.